The 18 T cell receptor beta chains below all came from one sample that was sequenced in a study of cytomegalovirus exposure and HLA in healthy donors. With 60 Vbeta and 13 Jbeta primers, the PCR was carried out. Clones were read by immunoSEQ multiplex PCR, and TCRdb kept only the in-frame ones, dropping some. This repertoire includes around 160,000 clones. Source material: PBMCs. All receptors derive from a woman aged 45-59 years in good health and CMV-seronegative.

The genes are TRBV9 and TRBJ1-6; 8 nucleotides agree with TRBD1. V was clipped by 4 bases and J by 7 bases; unmatched bases: 7. Germline CDR1 reads SGDLS; CDR2 reads YYNGEE. The CDR3 has 15 residues. The CDR3, as DNA: TGTGCCAGCAGCCTGAGGGCAGGGGGCAATTCACCCCTCCACTTT. Translated, it gives CASSLRAGGNSPLHF. Based on the CDR3 plus reference TRBV9 and TRBJ1-6, the full variable domain is DSGVTQTPKHLITATGQRVTLRCSPRSGDLSVYWYQQSLDQGLQFLIQYYNGEERAKGNILERFSAQQFPDLHSELNLSSLELGDSALYFCASSLRAGGNSPLHFGNGTRLTVT.

The chain joins TRBV5-5 to TRBJ2-5, with a weak D call TRBD1 (6 bases). CDR1 and CDR2 from the germline V gene are SGHKS and YYEKEE (reference sequence). Trimming shortened V by 1 base and J by 5 bases, and 18 bases separated the two germline ends. This CDR3 is built from 16 residues. Written as DNA, the CDR3 is TGTGCCAGCAGCTTGAGGACAGCTACCCCAGGGGAGACCCAGTACTTC. Its translation is CASSLRTATPGETQYF.

The CDR3 spells CASSLIRETEAFF. Written as DNA, the CDR3 is TGTGCCAGCAGCTTAATCCGGGAGACTGAAGCTTTCTTT. This rearrangement joins TRBV7-3 to TRBJ1-1; D is undetermined. Germline V gene lookup returns CDR1 SGHTA and CDR2 FQGTGA. Trimming left V 1 base short and J 5 bases short, with 8 bases between. The CDR3 length is 13 residues.

Worth noting for this clone: The germline gene is not matched at one end of the junction; a read error may be the cause. The gene calls are TRBV30 and TRBJ2-1; unclear D gene. The CDR3 has 11 residues. Germline assignment: CDR1 GTSNPN and CDR2 SVGIG (reference sequence). This CDR3 is CAWSPTPRTIF. The CDR3 coding sequence is TGTGCCTGGAGTCCGACACCCAGAACGATCTTC.

The V and J genes are TRBV5-1 and TRBJ2-1; TRBD2 agrees at 7 bases. Germline CDR1 is SGHRS and CDR2 is YFSETQ. After removal of 2 bases from V and 7 bases from J, the junction contained 6 bases not matched to a gene. This CDR3 is 14 amino acids long. The CDR3 here is CASSLRTSGNEQFF. The DNA of the CDR3 is TGCGCCAGCAGCTTAAGGACTAGTGGAAATGAGCAGTTCTTC. Complete variable domain (other parts from reference TRBV5-1 and TRBJ2-1): KAGVTQTPRYLIKTRGQQVTLSCSPISGHRSVSWYQQTPGQGLQFLFEYFSETQRNKGNFPGRFSGRQFSNSRSEMNVSTLELGDSALYLCASSLRTSGNEQFFGPGTRLTVL.

The chain combines TRBV10-3 with TRBJ2-7; TRBD1 might be the D (6 bases). V shed 2 bases and J shed 5 bases, with 10 bases lying between them. This CDR3 has 13 amino acids. Germline V gives CDR1 ENHRY, CDR2 SYGVKD. CDR3 sequence: CAISETGTNEQYF. In DNA form, the CDR3 reads TGTGCCATCAGTGAGACAGGGACGAACGAGCAGTACTTC.

CDR3 DNA sequence: TGTGCCAGCAGCCTCCGTCGGTCCAACACCGGGGAGCTGTTTTTT. As protein: CASSLRRSNTGELFF. The V gene is TRBV7-9, the J gene TRBJ2-2, with unresolved D. The CDR3 has 15 amino acids. V lost 5 bases and J 2 bases, leaving 12 bases between the germline ends. CDR1 is SEHNR, CDR2 FQNEAQ, per germline (reference sequence).

This chain joins TRBV7-6 and TRBJ1-4; 12 bases fit TRBD1. This CDR3 comprises 13 residues. CDR1 SGHVS and CDR2 FNYEAQ come from the germline V gene. CDR3 in DNA: TGTGCGTCCGGGACAGGGGGCAACGAAAAACTGTTTTTT. It translates to CASGTGGNEKLFF.

The CDR3 sequence: CASSPPGLTYEQYF. In DNA, the CDR3 is TGTGCCAGCAGTCCTCCGGGACTTACCTACGAGCAGTACTTC. This chain links TRBV28 with TRBJ2-7; D might be TRBD2 (6 bases). V lost 5 bases, J lost 2 bases, and 13 bases lay in between. Germline assignment: CDR1 MDHEN and CDR2 SYDVKM. The CDR3 covers 14 residues.

The V call is TRBV5-4, the J call TRBJ2-5; D unclear. CDR1 SGHNT and CDR2 YYREEE come from the germline V gene (reference sequence). This CDR3 contains 15 residues. Trimming shortened V by 4 bases and J by 5 bases, and 18 bases separated the two germline ends. The CDR3 reads CASSPIGPGRETQYF. The CDR3 coding sequence is TGTGCCAGCAGCCCGATAGGCCCAGGTCGGGAGACCCAGTACTTC.

The V gene is TRBV5-1, the J gene TRBJ2-5, with 11 bases that match TRBD2. The trim removed 7 bases at V and 0 bases at J, leaving 5 bases unmatched. The CDR3 is 15 residues long. Germline V gene sequence: CDR1 SGHRS, CDR2 YFSETQ. The CDR3 reads CASRPGLADQETQYF. CDR3 sequence (DNA): TGCGCCAGCCGTCCGGGACTAGCGGACCAAGAGACCCAGTACTTC.

This chain joins TRBV4-2 and TRBJ2-7; 8 bases line up with TRBD1. Germline V CDR1 and CDR2: LGHNA, YNFKEQ. CDR3 length: 15 amino acids. J was trimmed by 4 bases and V by 1 base; bases with no gene match: 6. As DNA, the CDR3 is TGTGCCAGCAGCCAAGCCCAGGGGGCGTCGTACGAGCAGTACTTC. It translates to CASSQAQGASYEQYF.

This rearrangement joins TRBV28 to TRBJ1-5; 11 nucleotides match TRBD1. The CDR3 totals 15 residues. Germline V gene lookup returns CDR1 MDHEN and CDR2 SYDVKM. The V segment lost 7 bases and the J segment 5 bases; nucleotides outside the gene matches: 7. As DNA, the CDR3 is TGTGCCAGCACCAGAGGACAGGGGGCATATCAGCCCCAGCATTTT. It translates to CASTRGQGAYQPQHF.

The chain is built from TRBV5-1 and TRBJ2-5; possible D gene TRBD2, 5 bases. Deletions cut 2 bases from V and 5 bases from J, with 13 bases between. Germline V lookup: CDR1 SGHRS, CDR2 YFSETQ. The CDR3 spans 14 residues. The CDR3 bases are TGCGCCAGCAGCTTTAGCGTAGGAAAGGAGACCCAGTACTTC. Its translation: CASSFSVGKETQYF.

The chain recombines TRBV5-4 with TRBJ2-1; 10 bases match TRBD2. Trimming removed 5 bases from V and 2 bases from J; junction bases left unmatched: 4. This CDR3 is 15 amino acids long. Germline V gene sequence: CDR1 SGHNT, CDR2 YYREEE (reference sequence). Here the CDR3 reads CASRPSGRAYNEQFF. The CDR3 DNA reads as TGTGCCAGCAGACCCAGCGGGAGGGCCTACAATGAGCAGTTCTTC.

The V and J genes are TRBV6-6 and TRBJ2-7; TRBD1 matches at 7 bases. J lost 4 bases, V lost 3 bases, and 3 bases had no gene match. This CDR3 has 13 amino acids. CDR1 and CDR2 from the germline V gene are MNHNY and SVGAGI (reference sequence). CDR3 DNA: TGTGCCAGCAGTTATCTACAGGGGTACGAGCAGTACTTC. It is translated as CASSYLQGYEQYF.

This rearrangement joins TRBV5-1 to TRBJ1-4; 9 bases align to TRBD1. Germline V gives CDR1 SGHRS, CDR2 YFSETQ. CDR3 length: 15 amino acids. J was trimmed by 2 bases and V by 4 bases; bases with no gene match: 3. In DNA, the CDR3 is TGCGCCAGCAGCCAACAGGGGGCTACTAATGAAAAACTGTTTTTT. The encoded protein is CASSQQGATNEKLFF. The whole variable domain, remainder taken from reference TRBV5-1 and TRBJ1-4, is KAGVTQTPRYLIKTRGQQVTLSCSPISGHRSVSWYQQTPGQGLQFLFEYFSETQRNKGNFPGRFSGRQFSNSRSEMNVSTLELGDSALYLCASSQQGATNEKLFFGSGTQLSVL.

This rearrangement joins TRBV18 to TRBJ2-1, with 13 bases lining up with TRBD2. V shed 3 bases and J 5 bases; nucleotides not matched to a gene: 7. CDR1 and CDR2 from the germline V gene are KGHSH and LQKENI. This CDR3 is 17 amino acids long. The CDR3 DNA follows: TGTGCCAGCTCACCTTCCCCGGGACTAGCGGGGAACAATGAGCAGTTCTTC. Its protein is CASSPSPGLAGNNEQFF.